A selection of T cell receptor beta chains follows, all from one sample in a study of beta chain features in type 1 diabetes. Repertoires were generated with immunoSEQ multiplex PCR, while TCRdb's copy carries only in-frame clones and drops some. This sample carries around 250,000 clones, 24% of them seen once, and the ten largest clones take roughly 0.013%. Source material: naive CD4+ T cells from blood. The receptors were sampled from a woman aged 30 to 39 with type 1 diabetes. The CDR3 runs from the conserved cysteine through the conserved F or W. The order of the fields is V gene, CDR3 protein.

>TRBV5-1
CASSGSLAGETQYF
>TRBV9
CASRPPGGSTDTQYF
>TRBV5-1
CASSLRQAANVLTF
>TRBV7-3
CASSPAGTNEQYF
>TRBV30
CAWSDGEEGELFF
>TRBV19
CASSARGPGGGETQYF
>TRBV19
CASSISQGRIQPQHF
>TRBV30
CAWSVFTGASGYTF
>TRBV2
CASIGTGGIGELFF
>TRBV5-1
CASSAQTGEEDTQYF